The 30 T cell receptor beta chains given below trace back to one sample, sequenced in a study of T cells in Graves' hyperthyroidism and ophthalmopathy. The investigators amplified TCR beta CDR3 regions from RNA transcripts. Carried out on the TCR CDR3, a first-round RT-PCR used the HTBI primer set. MiXCR, applied by TCRdb to the multiplex PCR reads, yields one record per CDR3 protein. This sample has some 760,000 distinct CDR3 sequences, with about 15% found just once. Specimen: blood. All receptors derive from a woman aged 18-30 years with Graves' hyperthyroidism.

This chain uses TRBV6-1 with TRBJ2-2, with TRBD2 matching over 14 bases. Trimming removed 4 bases from V and 0 bases from J; junction bases left unmatched: 1. The germline V gene encodes CDR1 MNHNS and CDR2 SASEGT. The CDR3 loop spans 17 amino acids. CDR3 DNA sequence: TGTGCCAGCAGTGGACTAGCGGGAGGGCCGAACACCGGGGAGCTGTTTTTT. This gives the protein CASSGLAGGPNTGELFF.

This chain connects TRBV19 to TRBJ2-7, with D uncertain. CDR3 length: 16 residues. Germline V gives CDR1 LNHDA, CDR2 SQIVND (reference sequence). Trimming left V 0 bases short and J 0 bases short, with 12 bases between. CDR3 coding DNA: TGTGCCAGTAGTATAGATCTTGTAAGGAGCTCCTACGAGCAGTACTTC. Translation gives CASSIDLVRSSYEQYF. Using reference TRBV19 and TRBJ2-7 for the parts outside the CDR3, the full variable domain is DGGITQSPKYLFRKEGQNVTLSCEQNLNHDAMYWYRQDPGQGLRLIYYSQIVNDFQKGDIAEGYSVSREKKESFPLTVTSAQKNPTAFYLCASSIDLVRSSYEQYFGPGTRLTVT.

This clonotype has just one count. CDR3 amino acids: CSARGSGRASSSYEQYF. Here the CDR3 DNA reads TGCAGTGCTAGAGGTAGCGGGAGGGCCTCCAGCTCCTACGAGCAGTACTTC. The chain joins TRBV20-1 to TRBJ2-7, with 11 bases fitting TRBD2. After removal of 1 base from V and 0 bases from J, the junction contained 8 bases not matched to a gene. The CDR3 runs to 17 residues. Looked up from germline, CDR1 is DFQATT and CDR2 is SNEGSKA (reference sequence).

The chain recombines TRBV13 with TRBJ1-1; possibly TRBD1 for D (5 bases). This CDR3 is 18 amino acids long. Germline CDR1 is PRHDT and CDR2 is FYEKMQ (reference sequence). Trimming took 5 bases from V and 1 from J, leaving 23 bases between them. CDR3 sequence reads: CASSKPQGSLLWNTEAFF. The CDR3 region has the DNA TGTGCCAGCAGCAAGCCTCAGGGATCCCTATTGTGGAACACTGAAGCTTTCTTT.

This clonotype was found many times. This chain connects TRBV20-1 to TRBJ2-1; D perhaps matches TRBD2 (6 bases). V lost 8 bases to trimming and J lost 3 bases, with 14 bases between them. This CDR3 is built from 13 residues. Germline lookup yields CDR1 DFQATT and CDR2 SNEGSKA (reference sequence). The CDR3 spells CSHSAGNYNEQFF. As DNA, the CDR3 is TGCAGTCACTCGGCGGGAAACTACAATGAGCAGTTCTTC.

The CDR3 protein is CASSLRAPPPYEQYF. DNA for the CDR3: TGTGCCAGCAGCTTGCGCGCCCCACCTCCTTACGAGCAGTACTTC. The rearrangement joins TRBV5-6 to TRBJ2-7, with D unclear. The V end lost 1 base, the J end lost 4 bases, and 15 bases lay between the germline ends. This CDR3 spans 15 amino acids. The germline V gene encodes CDR1 SGHDT and CDR2 YYEEEE.

This clonotype was picked up a small number of times. This chain connects TRBV7-9 to TRBJ2-1; 10 nucleotides align to TRBD2. The junction had 16 bases not matched to a gene; V was cut back by 5 bases and J by 9 bases. CDR3 length: 17 residues. Germline CDR1 reads SEHNR; CDR2 reads FQNEAQ (reference sequence). The CDR3 loop reads CASSTLLGLAGVCEQFF. CDR3 nucleotide sequence: TGTGCCAGCAGCACCCTATTAGGGCTAGCGGGAGTGTGTGAGCAGTTCTTC.

This clonotype was seen repeatedly, ten times or more. This rearrangement joins TRBV3-1 to TRBJ2-7; 7 bases are a match to TRBD1. Looked up from germline, CDR1 is LGHDT and CDR2 is YNNKEL (reference sequence). The length of the CDR3 is 16 residues. V lost 0 bases to trimming and J lost 1 base; unmatched junction nucleotides: 6. The CDR3 region is CASSQDEGQPSYEQYF. Here the CDR3 DNA reads TGTGCCAGCAGCCAAGATGAGGGACAGCCGTCCTACGAGCAGTACTTC.

This chain joins TRBV6-2 or TRBV6-3 and TRBJ2-7; 11 bases line up with TRBD2. The CDR3 extends over 14 amino acids. V shed 5 bases and J 7 bases; nucleotides not matched to a gene: 7. The germline V gene encodes CDR1 MNHEY and CDR2 SVGEGT. CDR3 loop: CASSGTSGSWEQYF. In nucleotides, the CDR3 is TGTGCCAGCAGTGGAACTAGCGGGAGTTGGGAGCAGTACTTC.

This clonotype occurred a few times. The chain uses TRBV18 and TRBJ2-7; D is unresolved. The CDR3 has 16 amino acids. Trimming shortened V by 3 bases and J by 0 bases, and 15 bases separated the two germline ends. Germline CDR1 reads KGHSH; CDR2 reads LQKENI. CDR3 DNA sequence: TGTGCCAGCTCACCGCGCTCAGGTGAAAGCTCCTACGAGCAGTACTTC. Protein sequence: CASSPRSGESSYEQYF. Supplemented by reference TRBV18 and TRBJ2-7, the full variable domain reads NAGVMQNPRHLVRRRGQEARLRCSPMKGHSHVYWYRQLPEEGLKFMVYLQKENIIDESGMPKERFSAEFPKEGPSILRIQQVVRGDSAAYFCASSPRSGESSYEQYFGPGTRLTVT.

This clonotype has a single count. The chain carries TRBV7-3 and TRBJ2-1, with 9 positions matching TRBD1. Germline V gene data show CDR1 as SGHTA and CDR2 as FQGTGA. V lost 5 bases to trimming and J lost 7 bases; unmatched junction nucleotides: 6. The CDR3 runs to 14 residues. The CDR3 protein is CASSRQGQGNEQFF. DNA of the CDR3: TGTGCCAGCAGCCGCCAAGGACAGGGGAATGAGCAGTTCTTC.

This clonotype was picked up many times. This chain connects TRBV28 to TRBJ2-1, with 8 bases that match TRBD2. The J segment lost 12 bases and the V segment lost 3 bases, leaving 22 bases of the junction unmatched. The CDR3 is 18 residues long. Germline CDR1 reads MDHEN; CDR2 reads SYDVKM. The CDR3 here is CASSFYNIKGLELGGQFF. Here the CDR3 DNA reads TGTGCCAGCAGTTTCTACAATATAAAGGGACTAGAGCTAGGAGGGCAGTTCTTC.

The table lists this clonotype with many counts. The chain joins TRBV12-3 or TRBV12-4 to TRBJ2-4; no clear D gene. Trimming stripped 9 bases from V and 5 bases from J, with 23 bases between. The CDR3 has 16 amino acids. The CDR3, as DNA: TGTGCCAGTCTAAAAAGAGACTCCGCGCCTCAAAACATTCAGTACTTC. Protein: CASLKRDSAPQNIQYF.

As concerns this clonotype: Given a much more abundant clone one base away, this may be a read error. The chain joins TRBV30 to TRBJ1-2; no firm D call. Germline CDR1 is GTSNPN and CDR2 is SVGIG (reference sequence). The CDR3 loop spans 13 amino acids. Trimming took off 1 base at V and 2 bases at J, with 8 bases between the two ends. The CDR3 DNA reads as TGTGCCTGGAGTGAGGCCTTCAACTATGGCTACACCTTC. It is translated as CAWSEAFNYGYTF. Using reference TRBV30 and TRBJ1-2 for the parts outside the CDR3, the full variable domain is SQTIHQWPATLVQPVGSPLSLECTVEGTSNPNLYWYRQAAGRGLQLLFYSVGIGQISSEVPQNLSASRPQDRQFILSSKKLLLSDSGFYLCAWSEAFNYGYTFGSGTRLTVV.

V usage is TRBV3-2 and J usage is TRBJ2-1; the table's D gene call, TRBD2, was not cross checked with the DNA. TRBV3-2 constitutes a pseudogene. The CDR3 runs to 16 residues. CDR3 loop: CASNGRLAIPYNEQFF. CDR3 bases: TGTGCCAGCAATGGAAGGCTAGCAATCCCCTACAATGAGCAGTTCTTC.

V gene TRBV7-3 combines with J gene TRBJ2-1; D unclear. The CDR3 is 15 residues long. Per germline, CDR1 SGHTA and CDR2 FQGTGA. The germline V and J ends were trimmed by 4 bases and 5 bases, with 15 bases remaining between them. This chain's CDR3 is CASSYGAAQDNEQFF. The CDR3 nucleotides read TGTGCCAGCAGCTACGGTGCGGCCCAGGACAATGAGCAGTTCTTC.

This clonotype was seen a few times. The CDR3 does not close with the conserved phenylalanine or tryptophan, likely indicating a read error. This chain connects TRBV7-3 to TRBJ2-3, with D hard to call. The CDR3 length is 14 residues. Between the trimmed V and J ends, which lost 2 bases and 2 bases, there was a span of 8 bases. Germline values: CDR1 SGHTA, CDR2 FQGTGA. The CDR3 reads CASSLDRNTDTQYS. CDR3 DNA: TGTGCCAGCAGCTTAGACCGGAACACAGATACGCAGTATTCT.

At least ten counts were recorded for this clonotype. The genes are TRBV28 and TRBJ1-5; no clear D. The CDR3 consists of 12 residues. V dropped 3 bases and J dropped 9 bases, with 9 bases sitting between them. Germline V gives CDR1 MDHEN, CDR2 SYDVKM. CDR3 sequence reads: CASSLGSRPQHF. The CDR3 DNA is TGTGCCAGCAGTTTGGGGTCTCGGCCCCAGCATTTT.

The chain couples TRBV9 to TRBJ2-5; no definite D call. CDR1 and CDR2 from the germline V gene are SGDLS and YYNGEE. The CDR3 has 15 amino acids. Trimming left V 0 bases short and J 5 bases short, with 14 bases between. CDR3 bases: TGTGCCAGCAGCGTAGTGGGCAGCGTGGCGGAGACCCAGTACTTC. Translating gives CASSVVGSVAETQYF.

This clonotype came up once. The CDR3 does not close with the conserved phenylalanine or tryptophan, likely indicating a read error. The genes are TRBV11-2 and TRBJ2-4, with D maybe TRBD2 (5 bases). Trimming took 4 bases from V and 0 from J, leaving 10 bases between them. Germline V CDR1 and CDR2: SGHAT, FQNNGV. CDR3 length: 15 residues. The CDR3 is CASSSLDLAKNIQYI. CDR3 bases: TGTGCCAGCAGCTCACTAGACCTAGCCAAAAACATTCAGTACATC.

The V and J genes are TRBV4-1 and TRBJ2-1, with D tentatively TRBD1 or TRBD2 (5 bases each). V shed 3 bases and J shed 7 bases, with 19 bases lying between them. Per germline, CDR1 MGHRA and CDR2 YSYEKL. The CDR3 is 16 amino acids. The CDR3 coding sequence is TGCGCCAGCAGCCACCCCGAGGTCGGGACGAGAAATGAGCAGTTCTTC. Its protein is CASSHPEVGTRNEQFF.

A few counts support this clonotype. The chain combines TRBV6-2 or TRBV6-3 with TRBJ1-5; D is uncertain. The CDR3 spans 14 residues. Trimming pared 5 bases from V and 7 bases from J, leaving 15 bases between. CDR1 MNHEY and CDR2 SVGEGT come from the germline V gene. The DNA of the CDR3 is TGTGCCAGCAGTCCGGCGCGTCCCCGGCAGCCCCAGCATTTT. Translating it yields CASSPARPRQPQHF.

The chain couples TRBV20-1 to TRBJ1-1; possible D gene TRBD1, 6 bases. The CDR3 extends over 13 amino acids. Per the germline V gene, CDR1 is DFQATT and CDR2 is SNEGSKA (reference sequence). The V and J ends lost 6 bases and 6 bases respectively, with 17 bases between them. The CDR3 loop reads CSAKMDRNPEAFF. The CDR3 bases are TGCAGTGCCAAAATGGACAGAAACCCTGAAGCTTTCTTT.

This chain connects TRBV12-3 or TRBV12-4 to TRBJ1-2; a weak D match, TRBD1 (5 bases). CDR3 length: 14 amino acids. The ends were cut back, 4 bases at V and 7 bases at J, with 16 bases in the middle. CDR3 nucleotides: TGTGCCAGCAGTTCGGCGGGACGAATGGGTGGCTACACCTTC. Translated: CASSSAGRMGGYTF.

The chain links TRBV3-1 to TRBJ2-3; no firm D call. Germline V gives CDR1 LGHDT, CDR2 YNNKEL (reference sequence). The length of the CDR3 is 15 residues. Between the trimmed V and J ends, which lost 3 bases and 6 bases, there was a span of 16 bases. Written as DNA, the CDR3 is TGTGCCAGCAGCCAGTCGCTCGGAAGACGGGATACGCAGTATTTT. Its translation is CASSQSLGRRDTQYF.

The chain couples TRBV20-1 to TRBJ2-4; 8 bases fit TRBD2. Per germline, CDR1 DFQATT and CDR2 SNEGSKA (reference sequence). This CDR3 spans 16 amino acids. V trimming: 0 bases; J trimming: 0 bases; junction bases outside the gene matches: 4. The CDR3 is CSAREERGIAKNIQYF. For the CDR3, the DNA is TGCAGTGCTAGAGAGGAGCGGGGGATAGCCAAAAACATTCAGTACTTC.

This clonotype was seen only a few times. The chain uses TRBV12-3 or TRBV12-4 and TRBJ2-7, with TRBD2 as a possible D gene (6 bases). The germline V and J ends were trimmed by 6 bases and 2 bases, with 11 bases remaining between them. CDR3 length: 13 residues. CDR3 region: CASSLRTTYEQYF. Here the CDR3 DNA reads TGTGCCAGCAGCCTCCGGACTACCTACGAGCAGTACTTC.

This clonotype was recorded many times. A junction end diverges from the germline sequence, so it may reflect a read error. The chain employs TRBV7-7 and TRBJ2-2; possible D gene TRBD1, 6 bases. Germline V gene sequence: CDR1 SSHAT, CDR2 FNYEAQ (reference sequence). CDR3 length equals 14 residues. The CDR3: CASSRTVNTGELFF. CDR3 in DNA: TGTGCTAGCAGCCGGACAGTGAACACCGGGGAGCTGTTTTTT.

This clonotype came up many times. The rearrangement links TRBV28 to TRBJ1-3; TRBD1 matches at 10 bases. The germline CDR1 and CDR2 sequences are MDHEN and SYDVKM. CDR3 length equals 15 residues. V was pared by 7 bases and J by 7 bases, with 10 bases of the junction left unmatched. CDR3 sequence: CASTPGGTGDNTIYF. In DNA form, the CDR3 reads TGTGCCAGCACCCCAGGGGGGACAGGGGATAACACCATATATTTT.

This clonotype was picked up many times. V is TRBV3-1 and J is TRBJ1-5, with D unclear. The germline CDR1 and CDR2 sequences are LGHDT and YNNKEL (reference sequence). V was shortened by 0 bases and J by 1 base, with 7 bases between the two germline ends. This CDR3 spans 15 amino acids. CDR3 region: CASSQDGNSNQPQHF. CDR3 sequence (DNA): TGTGCCAGCAGCCAAGACGGTAACAGCAATCAGCCCCAGCATTTT.